Included here is one T cell receptor beta chain sequence, with context. The data derive from a study of blood T cell repertoires in COVID-19. V dropped 6 bases and J dropped 4; count of bases not matched to a gene: 13. The germline gives CDR1 MNHEY, CDR2 SMNVEV (reference sequence). The length of the CDR3 is 17 residues. Here immunoSEQ multiplex PCR was the method, and the copy in TCRdb shows in-frame clones only, minus some. The table includes hundreds of thousands of clones, roughly 91% detected once. Source material: PBMCs or T cells enriched from blood (not recorded which). This receptor was taken from a man aged 35-49 years who had recovered from COVID-19. This chain uses TRBV27 with TRBJ1-1; TRBD1 agrees at 11 bases. Here the CDR3 reads CASRPPDRGHIGTEAFF. The CDR3 DNA follows: TGTGCCAGCAGACCTCCGGACAGGGGGCATATAGGCACTGAAGCTTTCTTT.